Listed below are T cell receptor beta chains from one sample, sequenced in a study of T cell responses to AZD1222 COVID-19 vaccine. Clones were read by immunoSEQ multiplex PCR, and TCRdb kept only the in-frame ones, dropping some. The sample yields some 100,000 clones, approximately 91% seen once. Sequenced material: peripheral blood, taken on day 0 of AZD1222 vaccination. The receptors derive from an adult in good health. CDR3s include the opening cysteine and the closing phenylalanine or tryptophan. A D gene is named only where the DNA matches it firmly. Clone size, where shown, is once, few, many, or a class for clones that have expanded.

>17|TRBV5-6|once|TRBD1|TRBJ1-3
CASSTPRGTDIGNTIYF
TGTGCCAGCAGCACACCAAGGGGGACAGATATCGGAAACACCATATATTTT
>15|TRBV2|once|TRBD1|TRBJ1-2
CASSEGSGTGSGYTF
TGTGCCAGCAGTGAAGGGTCTGGGACAGGTAGTGGCTACACCTTC
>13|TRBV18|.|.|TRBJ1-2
CASSLGDGYGYTF
TGTGCCAGCTCACTGGGCGATGGCTATGGCTACACCTTC
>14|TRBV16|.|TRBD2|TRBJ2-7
CASSQFPSGREQYF
TGTGCCAGCAGCCAATTCCCTAGCGGGCGAGAGCAGTACTTC
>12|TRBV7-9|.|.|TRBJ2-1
CASSFGRQEQFF
TGTGCCAGCAGCTTCGGACGCCAGGAGCAGTTCTTC
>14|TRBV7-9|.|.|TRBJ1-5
CASSLVGNNQPQHF
TGTGCCAGCAGCTTAGTGGGGAACAATCAGCCCCAGCATTTT
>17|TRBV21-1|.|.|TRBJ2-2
CASIKGGRARDTGELFF
TGTGCCAGCATAAAAGGTGGGAGGGCGAGGGACACCGGGGAGCTGTTTTTT
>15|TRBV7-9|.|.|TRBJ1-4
CASSPGRSLDEKLFF
TGTGCCAGCAGTCCCGGGCGGTCACTGGATGAAAAACTGTTTTTT
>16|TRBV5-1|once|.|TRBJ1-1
CASSLSGGSLNTEAFF
TGCGCCAGCAGCTTGTCGGGGGGGAGCTTGAACACTGAAGCTTTCTTT
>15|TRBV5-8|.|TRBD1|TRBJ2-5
CASSLGDRRSETQYF
TGTGCCAGCAGCTTGGGGGACAGGAGGTCGGAGACCCAGTACTTC
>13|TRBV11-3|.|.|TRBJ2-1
CASSLAAKDEQFF
TGTGCCAGCAGCTTAGCCGCTAAGGATGAGCAGTTCTTC
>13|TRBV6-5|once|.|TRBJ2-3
CASKRLLTDTQYF
TGTGCCAGCAAAAGGCTTCTCACAGATACGCAGTATTTT
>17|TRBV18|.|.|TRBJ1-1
CASSPLEGHIGGTEAFF
TGTGCCAGCTCACCACTCGAAGGACACATCGGCGGCACTGAAGCTTTCTTT
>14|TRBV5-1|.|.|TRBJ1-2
CASSQPLGHPEYTF
TGCGCCAGCAGCCAGCCTCTCGGACACCCCGAGTACACCTTC
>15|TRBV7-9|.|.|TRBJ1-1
CASSLLRGADTEAFF
TGTGCCAGCAGCTTACTGCGGGGCGCGGACACTGAAGCTTTCTTT
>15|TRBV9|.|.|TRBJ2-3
CASSVGPGFPDTQYF
TGTGCCAGCAGCGTAGGCCCCGGGTTCCCAGATACGCAGTATTTT
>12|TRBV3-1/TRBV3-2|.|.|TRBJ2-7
CASSQRQGEQYF
TGTGCCAGCAGCCAGCGCCAGGGAGAGCAATACTTC
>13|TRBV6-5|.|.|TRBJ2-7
CARVPGSSYEQYF
TGTGCCCGGGTACCAGGGAGCTCCTACGAGCAGTACTTC
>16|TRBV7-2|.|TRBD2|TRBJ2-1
CASSLGPSGSYNEQFF
TGTGCCAGCAGCTTAGGCCCTAGCGGTTCCTACAATGAGCAGTTCTTC
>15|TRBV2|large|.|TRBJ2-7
CASSVPPVFDYEQYF
TGTGCCAGCAGTGTTCCCCCGGTCTTCGACTACGAGCAGTACTTC
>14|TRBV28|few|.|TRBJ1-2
CASSLNGETYGYTF
TGTGCCAGCAGTTTAAATGGGGAGACCTATGGCTACACCTTC
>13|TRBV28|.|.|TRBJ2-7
CASKEEESYEQYF
TGTGCCAGCAAGGAGGAAGAATCCTACGAGCAGTACTTC
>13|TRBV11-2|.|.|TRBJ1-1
CASSLLVDTEAFF
TGTGCCAGCAGCTTATTGGTGGACACTGAAGCTTTCTTT
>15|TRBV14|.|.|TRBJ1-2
CASSQTGGRIYGYTF
TGTGCCAGCAGCCAAACCGGGGGAAGGATCTATGGCTACACCTTC
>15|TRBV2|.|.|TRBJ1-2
CASTLKGEANYGYTF
TGTGCCAGCACCCTGAAGGGGGAAGCTAACTATGGCTACACCTTC
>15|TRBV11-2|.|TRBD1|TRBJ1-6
CASSPRQGWNSPLHF
TGTGCCAGCAGCCCCCGACAGGGGTGGAATTCACCCCTCCACTTT
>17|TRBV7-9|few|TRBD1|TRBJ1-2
CASSSDRGRIFTYGYTF
TGTGCCAGCAGCTCGGACAGGGGAAGGATTTTCACCTATGGCTACACCTTC
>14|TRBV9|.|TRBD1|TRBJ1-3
CASSKTGGINTIYF
TGTGCCAGCAGCAAGACAGGGGGCATAAACACCATATATTTT
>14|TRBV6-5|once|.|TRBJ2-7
CASGARGASSEQYF
TGTGCCAGCGGCGCCCGGGGGGCATCTTCTGAGCAGTACTTC